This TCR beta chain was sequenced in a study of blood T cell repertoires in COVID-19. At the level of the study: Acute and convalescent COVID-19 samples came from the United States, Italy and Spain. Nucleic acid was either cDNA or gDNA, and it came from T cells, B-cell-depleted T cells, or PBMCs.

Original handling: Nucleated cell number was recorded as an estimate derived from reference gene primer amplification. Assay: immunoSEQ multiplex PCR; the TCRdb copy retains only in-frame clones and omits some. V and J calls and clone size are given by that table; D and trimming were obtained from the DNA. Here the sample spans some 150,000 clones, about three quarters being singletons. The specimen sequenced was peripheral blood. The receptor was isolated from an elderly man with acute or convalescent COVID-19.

CDR3 region: CASSFTGSGYTF. CDR3 bases: TGTGCCAGCAGCTTCACGGGATCTGGCTACACCTTC. This chain connects TRBV7-9 to TRBJ1-2; D uncertain. This CDR3 spans 12 amino acids. The germline gives CDR1 SEHNR, CDR2 FQNEAQ (reference sequence). V was clipped by 3 bases and J by 7 bases, with 9 bases between them.